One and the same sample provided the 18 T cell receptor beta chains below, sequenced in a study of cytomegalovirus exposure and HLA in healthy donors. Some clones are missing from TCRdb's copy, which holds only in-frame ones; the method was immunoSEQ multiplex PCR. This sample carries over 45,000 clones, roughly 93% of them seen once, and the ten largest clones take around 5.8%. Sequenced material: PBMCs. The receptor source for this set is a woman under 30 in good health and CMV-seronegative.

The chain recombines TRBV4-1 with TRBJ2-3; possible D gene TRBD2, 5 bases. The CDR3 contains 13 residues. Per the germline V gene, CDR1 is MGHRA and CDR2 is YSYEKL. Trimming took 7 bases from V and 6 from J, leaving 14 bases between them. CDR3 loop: CASTGGWADTQYF. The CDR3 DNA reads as TGCGCCAGCACGGGCGGGTGGGCGGATACGCAGTATTTT.

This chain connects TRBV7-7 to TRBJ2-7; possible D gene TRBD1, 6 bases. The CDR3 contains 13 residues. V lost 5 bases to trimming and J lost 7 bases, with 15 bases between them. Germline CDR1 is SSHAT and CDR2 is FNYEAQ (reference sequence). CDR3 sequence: CASSGNRDGEQYF. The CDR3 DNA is TGTGCCAGCAGCGGCAACAGGGATGGGGAGCAGTACTTC.

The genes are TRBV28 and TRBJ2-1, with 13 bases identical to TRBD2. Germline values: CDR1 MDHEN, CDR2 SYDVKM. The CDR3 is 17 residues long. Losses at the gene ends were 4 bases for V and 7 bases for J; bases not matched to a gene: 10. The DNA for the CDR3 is TGTGCCAGCAGTTCCCCGCGACTAGCGGGGGGAAGTAATGAGCAGTTCTTC. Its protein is CASSSPRLAGGSNEQFF.

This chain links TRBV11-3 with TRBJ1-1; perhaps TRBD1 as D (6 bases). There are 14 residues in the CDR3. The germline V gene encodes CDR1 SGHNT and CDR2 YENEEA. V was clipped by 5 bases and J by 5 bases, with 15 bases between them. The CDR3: CASSLYRTATEAFF. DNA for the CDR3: TGTGCCAGCAGCCTATACCGGACAGCTACTGAAGCTTTCTTT.

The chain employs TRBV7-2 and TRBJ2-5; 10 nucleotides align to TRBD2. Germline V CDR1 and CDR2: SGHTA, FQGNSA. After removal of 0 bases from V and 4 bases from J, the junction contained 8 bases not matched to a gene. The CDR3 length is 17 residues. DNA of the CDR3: TGTGCCAGCAGCTTAGCTCCTCCGTCTAGCGGGAGAGAGACCCAGTACTTC. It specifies CASSLAPPSSGRETQYF. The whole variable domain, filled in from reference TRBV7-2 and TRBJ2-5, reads GAGVSQSPSNKVTEKGKDVELRCDPISGHTALYWYRQSLGQGLEFLIYFQGNSAPDKSGLPSDRFSAERTGGSVSTLTIQRTQQEDSAVYLCASSLAPPSSGRETQYFGPGTRLLVL.

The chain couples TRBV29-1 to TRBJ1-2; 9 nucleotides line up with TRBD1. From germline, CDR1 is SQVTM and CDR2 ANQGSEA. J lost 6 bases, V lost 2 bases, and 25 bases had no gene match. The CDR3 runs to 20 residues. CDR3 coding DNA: TGCAGCGTTGAACCGACACCCCCGGGACAGGGTGGTTATCCAGATCATGGCTACACCTTC. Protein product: CSVEPTPPGQGGYPDHGYTF. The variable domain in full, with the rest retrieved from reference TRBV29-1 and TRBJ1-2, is SAVISQKPSRDICQRGTSLTIQCQVDSQVTMMFWYRQQPGQSLTLIATANQGSEATYESGFVIDKFPISRPNLTFSTLTVSNMSPEDSSIYLCSVEPTPPGQGGYPDHGYTFGSGTRLTVV.

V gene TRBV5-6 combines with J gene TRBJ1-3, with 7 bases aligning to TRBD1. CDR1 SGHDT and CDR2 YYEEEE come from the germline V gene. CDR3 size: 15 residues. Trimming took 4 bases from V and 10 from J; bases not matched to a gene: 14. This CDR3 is CASSPKTGPSRTIYF. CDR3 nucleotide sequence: TGTGCCAGCAGCCCAAAGACAGGGCCATCGAGGACCATATATTTT.

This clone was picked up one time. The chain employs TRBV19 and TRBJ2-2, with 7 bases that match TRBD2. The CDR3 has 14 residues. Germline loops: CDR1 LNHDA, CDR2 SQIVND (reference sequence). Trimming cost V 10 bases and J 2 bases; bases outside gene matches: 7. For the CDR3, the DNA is TGTGCCACCCTGGGGAGGGGTAACACCGGGGAGCTGTTTTTT. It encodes CATLGRGNTGELFF.

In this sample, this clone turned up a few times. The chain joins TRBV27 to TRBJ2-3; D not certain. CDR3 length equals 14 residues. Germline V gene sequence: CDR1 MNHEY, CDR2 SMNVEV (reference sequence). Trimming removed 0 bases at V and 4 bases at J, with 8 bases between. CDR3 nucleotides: TGTGCCAGCAGTTTATCGCGGCGTTCAGATACGCAGTATTTT. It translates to CASSLSRRSDTQYF.

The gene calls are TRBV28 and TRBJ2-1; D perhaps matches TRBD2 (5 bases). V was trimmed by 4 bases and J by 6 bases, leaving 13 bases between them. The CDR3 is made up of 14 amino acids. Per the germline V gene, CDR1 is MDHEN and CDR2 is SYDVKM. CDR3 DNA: TGTGCCAGCAGTTCCCACCGTAGCGTCAATGAGCAGTTCTTC. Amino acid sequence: CASSSHRSVNEQFF.

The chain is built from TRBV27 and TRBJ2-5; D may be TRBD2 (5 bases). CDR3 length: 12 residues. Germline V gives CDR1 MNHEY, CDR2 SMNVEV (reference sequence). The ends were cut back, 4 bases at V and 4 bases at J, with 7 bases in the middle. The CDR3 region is CASSWAGETQYF. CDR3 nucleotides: TGTGCCAGCAGTTGGGCGGGAGAGACCCAGTACTTC.

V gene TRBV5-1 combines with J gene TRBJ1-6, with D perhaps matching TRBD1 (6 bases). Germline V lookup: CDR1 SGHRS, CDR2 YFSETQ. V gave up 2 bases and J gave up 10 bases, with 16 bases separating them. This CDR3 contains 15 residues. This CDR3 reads CASSFTGQGNSPLHF. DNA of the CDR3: TGCGCCAGCAGCTTCACAGGGCAAGGGAACTCACCCCTCCACTTT.

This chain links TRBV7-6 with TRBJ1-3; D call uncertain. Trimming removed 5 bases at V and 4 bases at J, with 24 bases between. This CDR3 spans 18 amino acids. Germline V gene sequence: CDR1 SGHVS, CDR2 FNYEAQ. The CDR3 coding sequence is TGTGCCAGCAGCACCCCCGTGGGCAGTCGAAGTCCCGGAAACACCATATATTTT. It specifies CASSTPVGSRSPGNTIYF. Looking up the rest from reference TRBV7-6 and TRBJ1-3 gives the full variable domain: GAGVSQSPRYKVTKRGQDVALRCDPISGHVSLYWYRQALGQGPEFLTYFNYEAQQDKSGLPNDRFSAERPEGSISTLTIQRTEQRDSAMYRCASSTPVGSRSPGNTIYFGEGSWLTVV.

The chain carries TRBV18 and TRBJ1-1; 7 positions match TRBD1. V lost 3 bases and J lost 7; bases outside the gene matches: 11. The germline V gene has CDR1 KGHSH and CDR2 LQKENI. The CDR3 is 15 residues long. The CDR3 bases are TGTGCCAGCTCACCCCCTCCCCCTGACAGGGATGAAGCTTTCTTT. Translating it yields CASSPPPPDRDEAFF.

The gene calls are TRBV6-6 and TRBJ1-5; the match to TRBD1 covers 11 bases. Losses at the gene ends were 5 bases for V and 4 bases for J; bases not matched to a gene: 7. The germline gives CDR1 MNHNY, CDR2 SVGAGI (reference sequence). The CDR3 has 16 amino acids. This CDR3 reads CASSTRTGGLNQPQHF. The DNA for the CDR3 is TGTGCCAGCAGTACAAGGACAGGGGGCTTAAATCAGCCCCAGCATTTT.

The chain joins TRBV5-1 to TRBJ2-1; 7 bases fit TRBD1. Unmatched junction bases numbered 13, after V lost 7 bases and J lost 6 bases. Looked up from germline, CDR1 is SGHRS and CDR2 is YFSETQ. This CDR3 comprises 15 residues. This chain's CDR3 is CASSGGTGVINEQFF. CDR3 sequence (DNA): TGCGCCAGCTCAGGGGGTACAGGGGTCATCAATGAGCAGTTCTTC. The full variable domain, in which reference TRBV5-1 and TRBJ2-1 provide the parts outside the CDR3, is KAGVTQTPRYLIKTRGQQVTLSCSPISGHRSVSWYQQTPGQGLQFLFEYFSETQRNKGNFPGRFSGRQFSNSRSEMNVSTLELGDSALYLCASSGGTGVINEQFFGPGTRLTVL.

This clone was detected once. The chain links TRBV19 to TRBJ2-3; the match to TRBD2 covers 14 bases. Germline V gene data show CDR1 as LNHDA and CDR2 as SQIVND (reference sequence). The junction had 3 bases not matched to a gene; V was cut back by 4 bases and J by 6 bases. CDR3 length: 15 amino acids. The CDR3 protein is CASSRLAGGPDTQYF. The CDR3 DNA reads TGTGCCAGTAGTAGACTAGCGGGAGGGCCGGATACGCAGTATTTT. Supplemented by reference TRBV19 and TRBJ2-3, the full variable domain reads DGGITQSPKYLFRKEGQNVTLSCEQNLNHDAMYWYRQDPGQGLRLIYYSQIVNDFQKGDIAEGYSVSREKKESFPLTVTSAQKNPTAFYLCASSRLAGGPDTQYFGPGTRLTVL.

The CDR3 spells CASSFQGRSRGGYTF. The CDR3 region has the DNA TGTGCCAGCAGCTTTCAGGGCCGGAGTAGAGGAGGCTACACCTTC. The chain employs TRBV5-6 and TRBJ1-2; D perhaps matches TRBD1 (5 bases). CDR3 size: 15 residues. CDR1 is SGHDT, CDR2 YYEEEE, per germline. Trimming left V 2 bases short and J 8 bases short, with 19 bases between.